This TCR beta chain was sequenced in a study of T cells after yellow fever vaccination. Broader study findings: A small proportion of clonotypes was detected in both the CD4 and CD8 compartments.

TCR cDNA, made by 5'RACE template switching, carried an added universal primer site and UMIs. TCRdb re-derived calls from the 5' RACE reads in MiXCR, one entry per CDR3 protein. In the table there are around 250,000 distinct CDR3 sequences, 6.9% of which are singletons. The CDR3 consists of 14 residues. The germline V gene encodes CDR1 ENHRY and CDR2 SYGVKD. V was clipped by 5 bases and J by 1 base, with 12 bases between them. Comments on this clonotype: Its antigen remains unknown.

This clonotype was sampled from a man aged 30 to 39 who received the YFV17D yellow fever vaccine. The genes are TRBV10-3 and TRBJ2-7; a weak D match, TRBD1 (5 bases). Here the sequenced sample was CD4+ T cells sorted from PBMCs, taken 15 days after the yellow fever booster vaccination. The CDR3 region has the DNA TGTGCCATCAGTTTTACAGGTTCGTCCTACGAGCAGTACTTC. Amino acid sequence: CAISFTGSSYEQYF.